This is a list of T cell receptor beta chains from one sample in a study of beta chain features in type 1 diabetes. Data came from immunoSEQ multiplex PCR; TCRdb stores just in-frame clones and leaves some out. This repertoire shows approximately 120,000 clones, under 40% found once; its top ten account for over 0.065%. Material: stem cell memory CD4+ T cells from blood. The receptors come from a woman between 18 and 29 years old in good health. CDR3s include the opening cysteine and the closing phenylalanine or tryptophan. The D gene is left open where the match is weak. Some rows mark clone size as missing; the rest say once, few, many or name a class of expanded clone.

d_call: NA; v_call: TRBV19; clone_size: NA; j_call: TRBJ2-5; cdr3_nt: TGTGCCAGTAGTAGCAGACTCATCCGAGAGACCCAGTACTTC; cdr3_aa: CASSSRLIRETQYF
d_call: NA; v_call: TRBV21-1; clone_size: NA; j_call: TRBJ2-5; cdr3_nt: TGTGCCAGCCCCGACAGGTCAGGCGAGACCCAGTACTTC; cdr3_aa: CASPDRSGETQYF
d_call: NA; v_call: TRBV21-1; clone_size: few; j_call: TRBJ2-5; cdr3_nt: TGTGCCAGCAGCAATTTAAGCGTTACCATACAAGAGACCCAGTACTTC; cdr3_aa: CASSNLSVTIQETQYF
d_call: TRBD2; v_call: TRBV25-1; clone_size: NA; j_call: TRBJ2-3; cdr3_nt: TGTGCCAGCAGTGACCCCGGGACTAGCGGGGAAACGCAGTATTTT; cdr3_aa: CASSDPGTSGETQYF
d_call: TRBD1; v_call: TRBV28; clone_size: few; j_call: TRBJ1-1; cdr3_nt: TGTGCCAGCATTCTTACAGGGGCTCTTACTGAAGCTTTCTTT; cdr3_aa: CASILTGALTEAFF
d_call: TRBD2; v_call: TRBV6-5; clone_size: few; j_call: TRBJ2-7; cdr3_nt: TGTGCCAGCAGTTACTCCCTAGCGGGAGGGACCTACGAGCAGTACTTC; cdr3_aa: CASSYSLAGGTYEQYF
d_call: NA; v_call: TRBV5-4; clone_size: NA; j_call: TRBJ2-5; cdr3_nt: TGTGCCAGCAGCGGGCCACGGAGGGAAGAGACCCAGTACTTC; cdr3_aa: CASSGPRREETQYF
d_call: NA; v_call: TRBV29-1; clone_size: NA; j_call: TRBJ1-5; cdr3_nt: TGCAGCGTTGTATTGTCAGGGATAATCAATCAGCCCCAGCATTTT; cdr3_aa: CSVVLSGIINQPQHF
d_call: NA; v_call: TRBV6-6; clone_size: NA; j_call: TRBJ1-3; cdr3_nt: TGTGCCAGCAGGACAGGAAACTCTGGAAACACCATATATTTT; cdr3_aa: CASRTGNSGNTIYF
d_call: TRBD2; v_call: TRBV27; clone_size: NA; j_call: TRBJ2-1; cdr3_nt: TGTGCCAGCAGTAAGGGACTAGCGGGAGACCCGTCCTACAATGAGCAGTTCTTC; cdr3_aa: CASSKGLAGDPSYNEQFF
d_call: NA; v_call: TRBV9; clone_size: few; j_call: TRBJ2-7; cdr3_nt: TGTGCCAGCAGCGTAGGATTCGGTTCCTACGAGCAGTACTTC; cdr3_aa: CASSVGFGSYEQYF
d_call: NA; v_call: TRBV7-9; clone_size: few; j_call: TRBJ2-6; cdr3_nt: TGTGCCAGCAGCTTTTATTCCTCTATGGGGGCCAACGTCCTGACTTTC; cdr3_aa: CASSFYSSMGANVLTF
d_call: NA; v_call: TRBV7-9; clone_size: few; j_call: TRBJ1-5; cdr3_nt: TGTGCCAGCAGCTTACCCGGCGGGCCCCAGCATTTT; cdr3_aa: CASSLPGGPQHF
d_call: TRBD1; v_call: TRBV28; clone_size: NA; j_call: TRBJ1-3; cdr3_nt: TGTGCCAGCAGGCGTGGATACCTAACAGGGGTTTCAGGAAACACCATATATTTT; cdr3_aa: CASRRGYLTGVSGNTIYF
d_call: NA; v_call: TRBV28; clone_size: few; j_call: TRBJ2-3; cdr3_nt: TGTGCCAGCAGTCCCCTGAGGCCAGGGGGAGGCCGTACGCAGTATTTT; cdr3_aa: CASSPLRPGGGRTQYF
d_call: TRBD2; v_call: TRBV7-2; clone_size: few; j_call: TRBJ2-3; cdr3_nt: TGTGCCAGCAGCCAACGGGGACTAGCGGGAAGAGATACGCAGTATTTT; cdr3_aa: CASSQRGLAGRDTQYF
d_call: NA; v_call: TRBV27; clone_size: NA; j_call: TRBJ2-3; cdr3_nt: TGTGCCAGCGCCTTTGGGCGGGGCACAGATACGCAGTATTTT; cdr3_aa: CASAFGRGTDTQYF
d_call: NA; v_call: TRBV6-6; clone_size: NA; j_call: TRBJ2-3; cdr3_nt: TGTGCCAGCACGCGATTCACAGATACGCAGTATTTT; cdr3_aa: CASTRFTDTQYF
d_call: NA; v_call: TRBV27; clone_size: NA; j_call: TRBJ1-2; cdr3_nt: TGTGCCAGCAGTCCTCTGACAGGACGCTATGGCTACACCTTC; cdr3_aa: CASSPLTGRYGYTF
d_call: TRBD2; v_call: TRBV5-6; clone_size: NA; j_call: TRBJ2-3; cdr3_nt: TGTGCCAGCAGCCCGTATAGCGGGAGTGGGGCAGATACGCAGTATTTT; cdr3_aa: CASSPYSGSGADTQYF
d_call: TRBD2; v_call: TRBV2; clone_size: NA; j_call: TRBJ2-1; cdr3_nt: TGTGCCAGAGGGACTAGCGGAGTCGTTCGCAATGAGCAGTTCTTC; cdr3_aa: CARGTSGVVRNEQFF
d_call: TRBD2; v_call: TRBV25-1; clone_size: few; j_call: TRBJ2-7; cdr3_nt: TGTGCCAGCAGACCTAGCGGGAGCGCATCCTACGAGCAGTACTTC; cdr3_aa: CASRPSGSASYEQYF
d_call: TRBD1; v_call: TRBV18; clone_size: many; j_call: TRBJ2-3; cdr3_nt: TGTGCCAGCTCACCTTTTGACAGGGGGCACGCAGATACGCAGTATTTT; cdr3_aa: CASSPFDRGHADTQYF
d_call: TRBD1; v_call: TRBV19; clone_size: NA; j_call: TRBJ1-5; cdr3_nt: TGTGCCAGTAGGCCATCGACAGGGGAGGGCCAGCCCCAGCATTTT; cdr3_aa: CASRPSTGEGQPQHF